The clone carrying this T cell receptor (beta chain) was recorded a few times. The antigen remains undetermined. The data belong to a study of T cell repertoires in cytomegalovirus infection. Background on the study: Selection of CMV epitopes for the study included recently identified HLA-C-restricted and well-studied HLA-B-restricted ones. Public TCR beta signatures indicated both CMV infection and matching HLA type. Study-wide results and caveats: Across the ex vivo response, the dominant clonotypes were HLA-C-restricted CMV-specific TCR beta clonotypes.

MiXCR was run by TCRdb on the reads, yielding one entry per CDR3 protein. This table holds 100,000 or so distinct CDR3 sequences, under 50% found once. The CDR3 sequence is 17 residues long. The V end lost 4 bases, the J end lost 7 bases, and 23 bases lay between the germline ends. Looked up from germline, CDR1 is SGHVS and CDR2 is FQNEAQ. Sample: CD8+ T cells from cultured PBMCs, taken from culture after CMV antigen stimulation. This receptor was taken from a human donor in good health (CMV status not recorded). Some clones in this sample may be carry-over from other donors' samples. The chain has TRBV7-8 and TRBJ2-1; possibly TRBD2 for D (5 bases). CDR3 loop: CASSSRAATPVVNEQFF. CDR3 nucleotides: TGTGCCAGCAGCTCCCGAGCGGCCACCCCAGTTGTGAATGAGCAGTTCTTC.